The rows below give T cell receptor beta chains drawn from one sample of a study of T cell changes during pregnancy in multiple sclerosis. Measured with immunoSEQ multiplex PCR; TCRdb has only the in-frame clones, and not every one. This table holds just under 60,000 clones, 80% to 95% found once. This specimen was peripheral blood, taken in the first trimester of pregnancy. Receptor source: a female donor with multiple sclerosis, enrolled in a pregnancy study. Both conserved end residues are part of each CDR3. A D gene is named only where the DNA matches it firmly. The size of a clone is reported for some rows only, either as once, few or many, or as a class for expanded clones.

J gene,D gene,clone size,V gene,CDR3 protein,CDR3 DNA
TRBJ2-3,TRBD2,-,TRBV5-4,CASGRDQRVERGTTDTQYF,TGTGCCAGCGGCCGGGACCAAAGGGTAGAGCGGGGCACCACAGATACGCAGTATTTT
TRBJ1-2,-,once,TRBV2,CASNYPSTEANYGYTF,TGTGCCAGCAACTACCCCTCGACAGAAGCTAACTATGGCTACACCTTC
TRBJ2-1,TRBD1,-,TRBV9,CASSRLGGNNNEQFF,TGTGCCAGCAGCCGCCTAGGGGGCAATAACAATGAGCAGTTCTTC
TRBJ2-3,-,-,TRBV11-1,CASSFGAGDADTQYF,TGTGCCAGCAGCTTTGGGGCAGGGGACGCAGATACGCAGTATTTT
TRBJ1-4,TRBD1,-,TRBV30,CAWSVSPGQGEKLFF,TGTGCCTGGAGTGTATCTCCCGGACAGGGGGAAAAACTGTTTTTT
TRBJ1-1,-,-,TRBV5-1,CASSLWGDTEAFF,TGCGCCAGCAGCTTGTGGGGGGACACTGAAGCTTTCTTT
TRBJ2-3,-,-,TRBV6-1,CASSEAAGSTDTQYF,TGTGCCAGCAGTGAAGCCGCGGGGAGCACAGATACGCAGTATTTT
TRBJ2-3,TRBD2,-,TRBV19,CASSNVAGDLTDTQYF,TGTGCCAGTAGTAACGTAGCGGGGGATCTTACAGATACGCAGTATTTT
TRBJ1-5,-,-,TRBV9,CASSPEGGFQPQHF,TGTGCCAGCAGCCCCGAAGGGGGTTTTCAGCCCCAGCATTTT
TRBJ2-7,TRBD2,-,TRBV6-1,CASKTSGGAHEQYF,TGTGCCAGCAAGACTAGCGGGGGGGCCCACGAGCAGTACTTC
TRBJ2-2,-,-,TRBV7-8,CASSLRVGPQGTGELFF,TGTGCCAGCAGCTTACGGGTCGGCCCCCAGGGGACCGGGGAGCTGTTTTTT
TRBJ1-5,TRBD1,-,TRBV5-4,CASSLQGISDQPQHF,TGTGCCAGCAGCTTACAGGGGATAAGCGATCAGCCCCAGCATTTT
TRBJ2-7,-,-,TRBV18,CASSPQTAYEQYF,TGTGCCAGCTCACCCCAAACGGCCTACGAGCAGTACTTC
TRBJ2-2,TRBD1,-,TRBV6-4,CASSGDSYTGELFF,TGTGCCAGCAGCGGGGACAGTTACACCGGGGAGCTGTTTTTT
TRBJ2-2,TRBD2,-,TRBV29-1,CSGTGTRNTGELFF,TGCAGCGGCACCGGGACTAGGAACACCGGGGAGCTGTTTTTT
TRBJ2-1,-,once,TRBV5-4,CASSLEGQRGNEQFF,TGTGCCAGCAGCTTGGAGGGACAGCGGGGGAATGAGCAGTTCTTC
TRBJ1-5,-,-,TRBV6-1,CASSELRTLSNQPQHF,TGTGCCAGCAGTGAACTTAGGACTTTAAGCAATCAGCCCCAGCATTTT
TRBJ2-3,TRBD2,-,TRBV6-4,CASSDHGAGDTDTQYF,TGTGCCAGCAGTGACCACGGCGCGGGGGATACAGATACGCAGTATTTT
TRBJ2-7,-,-,TRBV5-6,CASRFLSSYEQYF,TGTGCCAGCAGATTTCTAAGCTCCTACGAGCAGTACTTC
TRBJ1-2,-,-,TRBV2,CASSYRDYGYTF,TGTGCCAGCAGTTACAGGGACTATGGCTACACCTTC
TRBJ1-2,-,-,TRBV6-5,CASSSQIDGYTF,TGTGCCAGCAGTTCTCAGATCGATGGCTACACCTTC
TRBJ1-1,-,-,TRBV6-6,CASSVGQINTEAFF,TGTGCCAGCTCCGTCGGACAGATTAACACTGAAGCTTTCTTT
TRBJ1-1,TRBD1,-,TRBV11-2,CASSFGQGAFEAFF,TGTGCCAGCAGCTTTGGACAGGGGGCATTTGAAGCTTTCTTT
TRBJ1-6,-,few,TRBV10-3,CAISEGSSPLHF,TGTGCCATCAGTGAGGGGAGCTCACCCCTCCACTTT
TRBJ2-6,TRBD1,-,TRBV7-2,CATQPGQGNSGANVLTF,TGTGCCACCCAACCGGGACAGGGAAACTCTGGGGCCAACGTCCTGACTTTC
TRBJ1-5,TRBD1,-,TRBV19,CASSIRVVRTGFNQPQHF,TGTGCCAGTAGTATTAGGGTAGTTAGGACAGGCTTCAATCAGCCCCAGCATTTT
TRBJ1-1,-,-,TRBV7-3,CASSSPRPGGNTEAFF,TGTGCCAGCAGTTCTCCCCGTCCAGGAGGCAACACTGAAGCTTTCTTT
TRBJ1-2,-,-,TRBV7-3,CASSLDTNYGYTF,TGTGCCAGCAGCTTAGACACTAACTATGGCTACACCTTC
TRBJ2-2,-,-,TRBV7-2,CASSGRAGTNTGELFF,TGTGCCAGCAGCGGAAGGGCGGGGACGAACACCGGGGAGCTGTTTTTT
TRBJ1-2,TRBD1,-,TRBV7-2,CASSAGQPLNYGYTF,TGTGCCAGCAGCGCGGGACAGCCTCTTAACTATGGCTACACCTTC
TRBJ1-2,TRBD1,-,TRBV4-2,CASSQPGQGYGYTF,TGTGCCAGCAGCCAACCGGGACAGGGGTATGGCTACACCTTC
TRBJ1-2,-,-,TRBV6-5,CASSLGSNYGYTF,TGTGCCAGCAGTCTAGGCTCGAACTATGGCTACACCTTC
TRBJ2-7,-,-,TRBV27,CASTYRIRGERSYEQYF,TGTGCCAGCACTTACCGAATCAGGGGGGAGAGGTCCTACGAGCAGTACTTC
TRBJ2-1,-,-,TRBV4-3,CASSQDTQGPLNEQFF,TGCGCCAGCAGCCAAGATACCCAGGGGCCTCTCAATGAGCAGTTCTTC
TRBJ2-7,-,-,TRBV5-1,CASSLAPQGNEQYF,TGCGCCAGCAGCTTGGCCCCACAGGGAAACGAGCAGTACTTC
TRBJ2-5,TRBD1,-,TRBV11-2,CASSLDSTGVKETQYF,TGTGCCAGCAGCTTAGATAGTACAGGGGTAAAAGAGACCCAGTACTTC
TRBJ2-7,-,-,TRBV19,CASQGDRRGVYEQYF,TGTGCCAGTCAGGGAGATCGCAGGGGAGTCTACGAGCAGTACTTC
TRBJ2-2,-,-,TRBV9,CASSVEDYITGELFF,TGTGCCAGCAGCGTAGAGGACTATATAACCGGGGAGCTGTTTTTT
TRBJ2-7,-,-,TRBV5-6,CASSKRLAYEQYF,TGTGCCAGCAGCAAAAGACTAGCCTACGAGCAGTACTTC
TRBJ2-5,TRBD2,-,TRBV9,CASSVDISGGVQETQYF,TGTGCCAGCAGCGTAGATATTAGCGGGGGGGTCCAAGAGACCCAGTACTTC
TRBJ1-1,-,-,TRBV7-2,CASSPGGGGTEAFF,TGTGCCAGCAGCCCAGGTGGGGGAGGGACTGAAGCTTTCTTT
TRBJ2-5,TRBD1,-,TRBV2,CASSGGGETQYF,TGTGCCAGCAGTGGAGGGGGCGAGACCCAGTACTTC
TRBJ2-2,-,-,TRBV6-5,CASSRGRAGELFF,TGTGCCAGCAGTAGGGGTAGGGCCGGGGAGCTGTTTTTT
TRBJ2-7,-,-,TRBV6-5,CASSYRGSSYEQYF,TGTGCCAGCAGTTACAGGGGGAGCTCCTACGAGCAGTACTTC
TRBJ2-7,-,-,TRBV4-3,CASSQASDRPYEQYF,TGCGCCAGCAGCCAAGCTAGCGACAGACCCTACGAGCAGTACTTC
TRBJ2-7,TRBD2,-,TRBV5-1,CASSLGGGSSYEQYF,TGCGCCAGCAGCCTGGGGGGAGGGAGCTCCTACGAGCAGTACTTC
TRBJ2-1,-,-,TRBV4-2,CASSQGALTNEQFF,TGTGCCAGCAGCCAAGGGGCCCTTACAAATGAGCAGTTCTTC
TRBJ1-6,-,-,TRBV9,CASSVAGYGSPLHF,TGTGCCAGCAGCGTAGCGGGGTATGGTTCACCCCTCCACTTT
TRBJ2-3,TRBD2,-,TRBV5-1,CASSGLAGKDTQYF,TGCGCCAGCAGCGGACTAGCGGGGAAAGATACGCAGTATTTT
TRBJ1-1,-,-,TRBV19,CASLGSGVDTEAFF,TGTGCCAGTTTGGGGAGCGGGGTGGACACTGAAGCTTTCTTT
TRBJ2-3,TRBD2,-,TRBV5-6,CASSFRASGPLTDTQYF,TGTGCCAGCAGCTTTCGGGCTAGCGGACCCCTCACAGATACGCAGTATTTT
TRBJ1-2,TRBD1,-,TRBV30,CASAGTANNYGYTF,TGTGCTTCCGCCGGGACAGCAAATAACTATGGCTACACCTTC
TRBJ2-7,-,-,TRBV10-3,CAISGRTGPGGEQYF,TGTGCCATCAGTGGGCGGACAGGGCCGGGAGGCGAGCAGTACTTC
TRBJ2-1,-,-,TRBV21-1,CASSPSGVF,TGTGCCAGCAGCCCTTCGGGAGTCTTC